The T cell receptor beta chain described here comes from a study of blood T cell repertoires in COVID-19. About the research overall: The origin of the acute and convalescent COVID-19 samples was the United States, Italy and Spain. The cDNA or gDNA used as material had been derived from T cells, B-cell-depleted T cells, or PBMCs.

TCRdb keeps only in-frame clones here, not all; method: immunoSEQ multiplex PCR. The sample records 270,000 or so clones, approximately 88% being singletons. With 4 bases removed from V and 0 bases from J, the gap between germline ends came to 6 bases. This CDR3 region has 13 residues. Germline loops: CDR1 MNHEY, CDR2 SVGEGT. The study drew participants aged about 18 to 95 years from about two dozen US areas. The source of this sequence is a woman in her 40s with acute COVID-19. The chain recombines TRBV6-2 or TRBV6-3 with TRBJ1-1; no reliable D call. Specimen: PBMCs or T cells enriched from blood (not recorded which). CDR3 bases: TGTGCCAGCAGTTTCGTAATGAACACTGAAGCTTTCTTT. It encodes CASSFVMNTEAFF.